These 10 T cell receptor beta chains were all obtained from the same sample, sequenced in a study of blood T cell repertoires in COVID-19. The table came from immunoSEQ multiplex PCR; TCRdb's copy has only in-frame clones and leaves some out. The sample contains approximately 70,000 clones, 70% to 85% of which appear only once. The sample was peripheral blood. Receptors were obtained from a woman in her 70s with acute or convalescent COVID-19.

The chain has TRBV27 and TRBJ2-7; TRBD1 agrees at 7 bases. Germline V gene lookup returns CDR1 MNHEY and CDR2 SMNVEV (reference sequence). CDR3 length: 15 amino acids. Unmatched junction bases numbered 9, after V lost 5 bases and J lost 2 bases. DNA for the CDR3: TGTGCCAGCAGTACGCCGACAGGGCACCCCTACGAGCAGTACTTC. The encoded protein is CASSTPTGHPYEQYF.

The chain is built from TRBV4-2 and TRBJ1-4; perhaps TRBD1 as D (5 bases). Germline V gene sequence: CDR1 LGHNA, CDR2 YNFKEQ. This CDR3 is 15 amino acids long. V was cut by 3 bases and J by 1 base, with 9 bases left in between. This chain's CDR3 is CASSHADRTNEKLFF. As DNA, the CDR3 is TGTGCCAGCAGCCATGCCGACAGAACTAATGAAAAACTGTTTTTT.

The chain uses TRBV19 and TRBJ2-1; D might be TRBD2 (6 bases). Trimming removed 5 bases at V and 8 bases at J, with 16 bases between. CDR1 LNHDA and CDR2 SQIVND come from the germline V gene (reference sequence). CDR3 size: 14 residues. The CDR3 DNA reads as TGTGCCAGTAGTCCTACCGGGAGTTCGGATGAGCAGTTCTTC. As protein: CASSPTGSSDEQFF.

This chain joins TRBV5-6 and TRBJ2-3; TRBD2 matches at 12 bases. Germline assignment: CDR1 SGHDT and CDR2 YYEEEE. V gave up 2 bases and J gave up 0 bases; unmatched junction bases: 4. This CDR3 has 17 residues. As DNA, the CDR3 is TGTGCCAGCAGCTTAGGACTAGCGGGAACCAGCACAGATACGCAGTATTTT. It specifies CASSLGLAGTSTDTQYF.

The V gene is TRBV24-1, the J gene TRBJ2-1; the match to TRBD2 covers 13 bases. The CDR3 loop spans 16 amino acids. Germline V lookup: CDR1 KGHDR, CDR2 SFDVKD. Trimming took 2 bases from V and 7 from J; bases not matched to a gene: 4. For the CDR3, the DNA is TGTGCCACCAGTGATTCCGGGACTAGCGGGATTAATGAGCAGTTCTTC. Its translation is CATSDSGTSGINEQFF.

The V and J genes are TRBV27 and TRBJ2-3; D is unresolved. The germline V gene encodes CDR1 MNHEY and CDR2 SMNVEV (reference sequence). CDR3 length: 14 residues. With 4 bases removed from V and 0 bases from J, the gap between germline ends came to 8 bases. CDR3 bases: TGTGCCAGCAGTTGGCCTTATAGCACAGATACGCAGTATTTT. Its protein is CASSWPYSTDTQYF.

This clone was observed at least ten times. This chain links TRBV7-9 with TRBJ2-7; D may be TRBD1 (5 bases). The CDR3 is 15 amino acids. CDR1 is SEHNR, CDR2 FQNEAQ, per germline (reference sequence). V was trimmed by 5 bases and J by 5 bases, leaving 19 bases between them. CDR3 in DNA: TGTGCCAGCAGCCGCTTGGGGCAGAAAAACGACGAGCAGTACTTC. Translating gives CASSRLGQKNDEQYF.

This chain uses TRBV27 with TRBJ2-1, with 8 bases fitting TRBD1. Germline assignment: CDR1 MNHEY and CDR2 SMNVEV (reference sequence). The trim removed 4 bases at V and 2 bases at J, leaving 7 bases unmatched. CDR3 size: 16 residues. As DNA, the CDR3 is TGTGCCAGCAGTTATGGGGACAGGACTACCTACAATGAGCAGTTCTTC. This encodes CASSYGDRTTYNEQFF.

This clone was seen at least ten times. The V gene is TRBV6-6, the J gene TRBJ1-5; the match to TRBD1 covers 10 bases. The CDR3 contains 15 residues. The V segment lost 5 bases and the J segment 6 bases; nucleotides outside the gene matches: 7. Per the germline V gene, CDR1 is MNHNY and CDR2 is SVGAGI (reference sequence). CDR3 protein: CASSKGDRGGQPQHF. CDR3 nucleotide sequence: TGTGCCAGCAGTAAAGGGGACAGGGGAGGTCAGCCCCAGCATTTT.

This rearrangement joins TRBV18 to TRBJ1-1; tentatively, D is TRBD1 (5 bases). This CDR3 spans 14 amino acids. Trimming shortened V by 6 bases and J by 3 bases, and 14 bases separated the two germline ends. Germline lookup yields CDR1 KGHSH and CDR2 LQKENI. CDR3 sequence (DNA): TGTGCCAGCTCGCCCGGAGGGGCTGACACTGAAGCTTTCTTT. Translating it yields CASSPGGADTEAFF.